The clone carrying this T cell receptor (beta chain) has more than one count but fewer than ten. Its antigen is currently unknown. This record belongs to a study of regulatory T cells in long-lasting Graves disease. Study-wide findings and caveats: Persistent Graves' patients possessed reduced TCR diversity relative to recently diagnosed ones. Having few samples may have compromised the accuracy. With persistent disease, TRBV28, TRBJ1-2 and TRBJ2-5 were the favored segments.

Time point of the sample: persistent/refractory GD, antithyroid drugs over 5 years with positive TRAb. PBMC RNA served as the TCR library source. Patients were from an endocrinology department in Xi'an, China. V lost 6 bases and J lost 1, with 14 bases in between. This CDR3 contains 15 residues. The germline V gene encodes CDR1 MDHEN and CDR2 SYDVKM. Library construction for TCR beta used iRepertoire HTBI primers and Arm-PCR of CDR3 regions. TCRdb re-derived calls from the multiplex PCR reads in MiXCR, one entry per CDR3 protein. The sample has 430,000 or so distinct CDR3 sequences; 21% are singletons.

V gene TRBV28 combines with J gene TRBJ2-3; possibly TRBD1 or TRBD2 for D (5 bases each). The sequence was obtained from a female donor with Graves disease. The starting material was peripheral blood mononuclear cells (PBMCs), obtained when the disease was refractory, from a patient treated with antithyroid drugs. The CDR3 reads CASRAPGTGTDTQYF. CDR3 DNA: TGTGCCAGCAGGGCCCCCGGGACGGGCACAGATACGCAGTATTTT.